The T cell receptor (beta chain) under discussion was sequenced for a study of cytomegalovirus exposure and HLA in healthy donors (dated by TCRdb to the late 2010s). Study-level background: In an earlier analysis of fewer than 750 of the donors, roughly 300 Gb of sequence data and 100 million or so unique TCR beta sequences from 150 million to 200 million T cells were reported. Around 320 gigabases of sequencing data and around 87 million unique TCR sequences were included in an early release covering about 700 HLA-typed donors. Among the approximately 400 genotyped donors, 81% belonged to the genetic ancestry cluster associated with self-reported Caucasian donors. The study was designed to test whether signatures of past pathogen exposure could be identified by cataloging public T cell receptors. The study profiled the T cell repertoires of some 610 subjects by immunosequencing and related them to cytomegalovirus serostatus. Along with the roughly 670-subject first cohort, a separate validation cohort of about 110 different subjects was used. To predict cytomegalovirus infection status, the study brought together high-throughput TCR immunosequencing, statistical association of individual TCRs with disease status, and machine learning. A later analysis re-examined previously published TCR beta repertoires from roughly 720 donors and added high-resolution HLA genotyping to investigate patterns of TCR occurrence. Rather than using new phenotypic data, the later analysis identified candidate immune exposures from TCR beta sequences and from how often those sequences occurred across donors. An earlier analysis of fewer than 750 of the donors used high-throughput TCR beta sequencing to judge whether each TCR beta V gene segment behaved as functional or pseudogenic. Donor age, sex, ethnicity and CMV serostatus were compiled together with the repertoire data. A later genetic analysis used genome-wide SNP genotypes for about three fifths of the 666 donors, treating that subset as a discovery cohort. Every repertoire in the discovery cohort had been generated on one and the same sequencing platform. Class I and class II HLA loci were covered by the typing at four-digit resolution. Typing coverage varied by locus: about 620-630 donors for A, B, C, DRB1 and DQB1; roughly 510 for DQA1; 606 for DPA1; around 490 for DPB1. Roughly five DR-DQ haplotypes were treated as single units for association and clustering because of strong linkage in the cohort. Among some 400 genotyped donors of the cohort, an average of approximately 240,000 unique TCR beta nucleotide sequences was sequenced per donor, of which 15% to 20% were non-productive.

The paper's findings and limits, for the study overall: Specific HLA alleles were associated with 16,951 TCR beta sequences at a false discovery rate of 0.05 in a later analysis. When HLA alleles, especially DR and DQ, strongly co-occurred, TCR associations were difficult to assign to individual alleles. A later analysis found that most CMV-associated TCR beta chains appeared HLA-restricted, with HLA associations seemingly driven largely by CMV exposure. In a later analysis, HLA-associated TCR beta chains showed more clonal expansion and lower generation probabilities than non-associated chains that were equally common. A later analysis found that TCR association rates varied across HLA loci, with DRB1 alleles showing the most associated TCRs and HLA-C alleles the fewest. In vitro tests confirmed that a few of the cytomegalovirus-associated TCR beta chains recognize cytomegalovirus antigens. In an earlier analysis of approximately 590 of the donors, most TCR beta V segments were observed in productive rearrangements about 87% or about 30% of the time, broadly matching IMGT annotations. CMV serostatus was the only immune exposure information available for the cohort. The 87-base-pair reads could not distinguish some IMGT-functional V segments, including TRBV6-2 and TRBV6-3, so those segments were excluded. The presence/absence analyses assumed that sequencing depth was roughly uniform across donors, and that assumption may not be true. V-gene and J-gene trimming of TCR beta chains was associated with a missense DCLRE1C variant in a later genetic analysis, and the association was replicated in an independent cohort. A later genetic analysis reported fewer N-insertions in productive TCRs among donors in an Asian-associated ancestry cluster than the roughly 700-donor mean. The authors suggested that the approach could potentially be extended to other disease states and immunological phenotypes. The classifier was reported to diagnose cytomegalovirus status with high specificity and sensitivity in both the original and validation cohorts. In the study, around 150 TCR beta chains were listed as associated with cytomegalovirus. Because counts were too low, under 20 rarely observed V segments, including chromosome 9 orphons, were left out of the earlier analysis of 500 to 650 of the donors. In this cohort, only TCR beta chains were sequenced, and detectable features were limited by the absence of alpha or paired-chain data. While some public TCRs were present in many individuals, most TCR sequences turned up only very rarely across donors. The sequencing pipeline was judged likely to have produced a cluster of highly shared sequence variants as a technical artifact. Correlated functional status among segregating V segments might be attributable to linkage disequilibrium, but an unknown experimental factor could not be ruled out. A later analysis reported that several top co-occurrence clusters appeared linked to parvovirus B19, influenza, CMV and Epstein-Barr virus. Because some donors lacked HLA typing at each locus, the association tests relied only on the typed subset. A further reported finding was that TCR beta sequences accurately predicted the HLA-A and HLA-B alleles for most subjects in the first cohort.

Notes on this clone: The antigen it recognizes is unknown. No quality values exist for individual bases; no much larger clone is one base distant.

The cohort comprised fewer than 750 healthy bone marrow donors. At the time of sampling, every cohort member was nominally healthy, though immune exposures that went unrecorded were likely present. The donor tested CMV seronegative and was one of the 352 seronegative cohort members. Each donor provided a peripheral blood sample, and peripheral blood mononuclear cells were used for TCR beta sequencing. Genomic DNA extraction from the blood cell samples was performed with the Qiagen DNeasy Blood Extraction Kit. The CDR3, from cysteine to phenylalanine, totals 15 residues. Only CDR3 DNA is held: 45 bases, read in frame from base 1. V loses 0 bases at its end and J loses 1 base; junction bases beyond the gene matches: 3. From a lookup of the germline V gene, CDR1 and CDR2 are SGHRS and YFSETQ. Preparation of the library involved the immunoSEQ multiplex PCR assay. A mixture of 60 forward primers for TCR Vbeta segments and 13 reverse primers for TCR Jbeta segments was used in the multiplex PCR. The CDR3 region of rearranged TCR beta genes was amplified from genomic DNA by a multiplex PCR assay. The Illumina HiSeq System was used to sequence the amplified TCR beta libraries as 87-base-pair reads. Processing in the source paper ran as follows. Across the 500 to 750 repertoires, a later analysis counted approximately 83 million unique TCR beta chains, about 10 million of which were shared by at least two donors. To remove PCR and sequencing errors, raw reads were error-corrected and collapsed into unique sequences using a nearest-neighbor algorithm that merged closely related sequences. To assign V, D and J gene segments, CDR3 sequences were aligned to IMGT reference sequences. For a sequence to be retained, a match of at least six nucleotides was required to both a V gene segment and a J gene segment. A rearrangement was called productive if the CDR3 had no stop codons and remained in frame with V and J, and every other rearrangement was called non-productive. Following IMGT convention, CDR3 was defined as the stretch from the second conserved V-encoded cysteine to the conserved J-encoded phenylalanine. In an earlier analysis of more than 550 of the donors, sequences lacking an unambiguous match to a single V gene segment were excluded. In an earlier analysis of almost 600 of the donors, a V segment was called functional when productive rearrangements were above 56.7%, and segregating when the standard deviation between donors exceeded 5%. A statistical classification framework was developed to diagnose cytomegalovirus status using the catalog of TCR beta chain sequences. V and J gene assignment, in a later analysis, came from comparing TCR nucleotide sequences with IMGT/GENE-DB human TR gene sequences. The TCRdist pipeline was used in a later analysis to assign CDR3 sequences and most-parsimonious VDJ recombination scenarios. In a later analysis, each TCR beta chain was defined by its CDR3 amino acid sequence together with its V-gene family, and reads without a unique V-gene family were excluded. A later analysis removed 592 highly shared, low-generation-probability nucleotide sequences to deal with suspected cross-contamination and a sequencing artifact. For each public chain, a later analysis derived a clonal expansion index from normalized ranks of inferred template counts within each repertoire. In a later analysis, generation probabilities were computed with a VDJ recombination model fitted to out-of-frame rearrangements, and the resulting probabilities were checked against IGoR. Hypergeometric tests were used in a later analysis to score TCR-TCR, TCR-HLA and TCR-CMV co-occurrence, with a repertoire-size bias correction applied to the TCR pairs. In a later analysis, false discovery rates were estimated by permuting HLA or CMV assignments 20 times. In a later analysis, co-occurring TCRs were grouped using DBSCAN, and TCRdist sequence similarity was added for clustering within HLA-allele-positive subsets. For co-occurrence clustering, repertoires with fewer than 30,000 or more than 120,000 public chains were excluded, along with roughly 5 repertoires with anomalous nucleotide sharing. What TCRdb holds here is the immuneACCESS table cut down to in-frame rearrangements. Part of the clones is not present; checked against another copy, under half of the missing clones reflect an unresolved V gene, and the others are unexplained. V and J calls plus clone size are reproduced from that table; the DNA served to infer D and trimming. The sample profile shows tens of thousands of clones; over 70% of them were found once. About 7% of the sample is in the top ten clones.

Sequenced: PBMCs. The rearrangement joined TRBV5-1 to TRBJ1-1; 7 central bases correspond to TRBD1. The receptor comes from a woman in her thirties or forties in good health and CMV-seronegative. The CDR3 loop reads CASSLEGGSNTEAFF. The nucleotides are TGCGCCAGCAGCTTGGAAGGGGGCTCGAACACTGAAGCTTTCTTT.